This TCR beta chain stems from a study of monozygotic twins with inflammatory bowel disease. Phlebotomy per donor yielded a single 2.5 ml blood sample. Study findings and constraints: Among patients, repertoires may have gained variability from differing immunosuppressive treatments.

With respect to this clonotype: The antigen remains undetermined.

A total RNA quantity of roughly 3.5 ug went into each TCR library. TCRdb reprocessed the 5' RACE reads and keeps a single row for each CDR3 protein, giving no DNA. Here the sample table reports 310,000 or so distinct CDR3 sequences. The CDR3 covers 15 residues. This receptor was identified in a human donor with ulcerative colitis or Crohn's disease, or a healthy co-twin of an affected twin (not recorded which). Sequenced input: blood. The chain couples TRBV12-3 or TRBV12-4 to TRBJ2-2; TCRdb picks TRBD1, but there is no DNA to check that call. The CDR3 protein is CASSSGQGETGELFF.